This paragraph covers one T cell receptor (beta chain) sequence. What it binds is not known. The sample is drawn from a study of cytomegalovirus exposure and HLA in healthy donors. Trimming at V came to 7 bases and at J to 8 bases, leaving 4 bases not matched to a gene. The CDR3 is made up of 12 amino acids. Germline V gene data show CDR1 as SGHAT and CDR2 as FQNNGV. Regarding the study as a whole: The classifier, whose performance was assessed in both the original and validation cohorts, reportedly diagnosed cytomegalovirus status with high specificity and sensitivity. Associated with cytomegalovirus, according to the listing, were approximately 160 TCR beta chains. TCR clusters originating in the first cohort tended to co-occur in the roughly 120 validation repertoires, according to a later analysis.

It was the approximately 120-subject validation cohort, separate from the roughly 700-subject first cohort, to which the donors belonged. The assay was immunoSEQ multiplex PCR, and TCRdb's table has in-frame clones only and misses some. Found here are 110,000 to 150,000 clones, about 87% of them singletons; the top ten hold about 6.7%. The rearrangement links TRBV11-2 to TRBJ1-3, with 8 bases matching TRBD1. The TCR sequence derives from a woman in her twenties or thirties in good health and CMV-seropositive. Sequencing was performed on PBMCs. In nucleotides, the CDR3 is TGTGCCAGCAACGGACAGGGACACACCATATATTTT. It encodes CASNGQGHTIYF.